This is a list of T cell receptor beta chains from one sample in a study of blood T cells in healthy people across ages. TCRdb independently ran MiXCR on the 5' RACE reads; one entry per CDR3 protein. Found here are fewer than 2,000,000 distinct CDR3 sequences, about 39% of them singletons; the top ten hold more than 20%. Sequenced material: blood. The receptors were sampled from a human donor in good health. Each CDR3 is given with its conserved first and last residue. The D gene is left open where the match is weak. Only part of the rows carry a size: once, few, many, or a class if the clone is expanded.

>-|few|TRBJ1-6|TRBV12-3/TRBV12-4
CASILDLNSPLHF
TGTGCCAGCATCCTCGACCTGAATTCACCCCTCCACTTT
>-|many|TRBJ1-6|TRBV9
CASSVGSSYNSPLHF
TGTGCCAGCAGCGTAGGGAGCTCCTATAATTCACCCCTCCACTTT
>-|-|TRBJ1-4|TRBV6-5
CASSPARWGRDEKLFF
TGTGCCAGCAGTCCAGCTCGGTGGGGGAGGGATGAAAAACTGTTTTTT
>-|-|TRBJ2-1|TRBV6-2/TRBV6-3
CASSLLDGMEFF
TGTGCCAGCAGTTTGCTTGATGGAATGGAGTTCTTC
>-|-|TRBJ2-7|TRBV12-3/TRBV12-4
CASSLGRSPLDYYEQYF
TGTGCCAGCAGTTTGGGTCGTTCGCCCCTCGACTACTACGAGCAGTACTTC
>-|few|TRBJ2-7|TRBV20-1
CSARLTASYEQYF
TGCAGTGCTAGATTAACGGCCTCCTACGAGCAGTACTTC
>-|-|TRBJ1-4|TRBV20-1
CSATGPGEKLFF
TGCAGTGCGACAGGACCTGGAGAAAAACTGTTTTTT
>-|few|TRBJ1-4|TRBV6-5
CASSYGGFNEKLFF
TGTGCCAGCAGTTATGGGGGGTTTAATGAAAAACTGTTTTTT
>TRBD1|many|TRBJ1-5|TRBV6-2/TRBV6-3
CASTTGVTYSNQPQHF
TGTGCCAGCACTACAGGGGTCACCTATAGCAATCAGCCCCAGCATTTT
>-|-|TRBJ2-1|TRBV6-2/TRBV6-3
CASAITDEQFF
TGTGCCAGCGCAATAACAGATGAGCAGTTCTTC
>TRBD1|-|TRBJ1-2|TRBV7-2
CASTISNRGGYTF
TGTGCCAGCACAATTTCTAACAGGGGTGGCTACACCTTC
>TRBD1|few|TRBJ2-7|TRBV7-3
CASSPRNRGIYEQYF
TGTGCCAGCAGCCCTAGGAACAGGGGGATTTACGAGCAGTACTTC
>TRBD2|-|TRBJ2-6|TRBV7-2
CASSFGTSGAGANVLTF
TGTGCCAGCAGCTTCGGGACTAGCGGGGCTGGGGCCAACGTCCTGACTTTC
>-|-|TRBJ2-4|TRBV20-1
CSARARTANIQYF
TGCAGTGCTAGAGCTCGGACAGCAAACATTCAGTACTTC
>-|-|TRBJ1-1|TRBV3-1
CASSQDDRRAFF
TGTGCCAGCAGCCAAGACGACAGAAGGGCTTTCTTT
>-|-|TRBJ1-2|TRBV2
CASRDIKGGHGYTF
TGTGCCAGCAGGGACATCAAGGGTGGACATGGCTACACCTTC
>TRBD1|-|TRBJ1-4|TRBV29-1
CSVALTGGEKLFF
TGCAGCGTCGCCCTTACAGGGGGGGAAAAACTGTTTTTT
>-|few|TRBJ2-3|TRBV7-2
CASSLVGSPSTDTQYF
TGTGCCAGCAGCTTAGTGGGTAGCCCGTCCACAGATACGCAGTATTTT
>-|many|TRBJ2-5|TRBV11-1
CASSLVEQETQYF
TGTGCCAGCAGCTTAGTGGAGCAAGAGACCCAGTACTTC
>-|-|TRBJ1-2|TRBV20-1
CSAQRHREQDYGYTF
TGCAGTGCCCAGAGGCACAGGGAGCAGGACTATGGCTACACCTTC
>TRBD2|few|TRBJ2-7|TRBV4-3
CASSLVAGGHTYNEQYF
TGCGCCAGCAGCCTCGTAGCGGGGGGGCACACCTACAATGAGCAGTACTTC
>-|few|TRBJ2-7|TRBV13
CACASGGNPYEQYF
TGTGCCTGCGCATCGGGGGGCAATCCCTACGAGCAGTACTTC
>-|-|TRBJ2-7|TRBV4-3
CASSLVYAGEQYF
TGCGCCAGCAGCCTCGTATACGCAGGGGAGCAGTACTTC
>TRBD1|-|TRBJ2-1|TRBV2
CASREGQHANEQFF
TGTGCCAGCAGAGAGGGACAGCACGCCAATGAGCAGTTCTTC
>-|few|TRBJ2-5|TRBV7-2
CASSLIALETQYF
TGTGCCAGCAGCTTAATCGCTCTGGAGACCCAGTACTTC
>TRBD1|-|TRBJ1-6|TRBV7-9
CAIGTGGFSPLHF
TGTGCCATCGGGACAGGGGGGTTTTCACCCCTCCACTTT
>-|few|TRBJ1-1|TRBV11-2
CASSLDTYPGTEAFF
TGTGCCAGCAGCTTAGACACGTATCCCGGCACTGAAGCTTTCTTT
>-|few|TRBJ2-3|TRBV20-1
CSALASEGTDTQYF
TGCAGTGCATTAGCGTCTGAGGGCACAGATACGCAGTATTTT
>-|-|TRBJ2-2|TRBV7-2
CASSLATFTGELFF
TGTGCCAGCAGCTTAGCCACGTTCACCGGGGAGCTGTTTTTT
>-|few|TRBJ1-2|TRBV7-2
CASSLVTGFGNYGYTF
TGTGCCAGCAGCTTAGTTACGGGGTTCGGTAACTATGGCTACACCTTC
>TRBD2|few|TRBJ2-7|TRBV7-3
CASSFTSEGYNEQYF
TGTGCCAGCAGCTTCACTAGCGAGGGGTACAATGAGCAGTACTTC
>-|-|TRBJ2-3|TRBV15
CATSRVGGWLADTQYF
TGTGCCACCAGCAGAGTTGGGGGTTGGCTGGCAGATACGCAGTATTTT
>-|few|TRBJ2-5|TRBV9
CASSPRGQYF
TGTGCCAGCAGCCCCCGGGGCCAGTACTTC
>-|-|TRBJ2-3|TRBV2
CASSGHSLSTDTQYF
TGTGCCAGCAGTGGCCACAGCCTGAGCACAGATACGCAGTATTTT
>-|once|TRBJ2-5|TRBV20-1
CSARARGPQTQYF
TGCAGTGCTAGAGCTCGTGGGCCGCAGACCCAGTACTTC
>TRBD1|once|TRBJ1-2|TRBV6-5
CASSYSDRVDGCTF
TGTGCCAGCAGTTACTCAGACAGGGTTGATGGCTGCACCTTC
>TRBD1|few|TRBJ2-5|TRBV6-2/TRBV6-3
CASSYPTGTEKETQYF
TGTGCCAGCAGTTATCCGACCGGGACAGAAAAAGAGACCCAGTACTTC
>-|few|TRBJ1-6|TRBV7-2
CASSLYVIGNSPLHF
TGTGCCAGCAGCTTATACGTGATCGGAAATTCACCCCTCCACTTT
>-|few|TRBJ1-4|TRBV25-1
CASSHRDMNEKLFF
TGTGCCAGCAGTCACCGGGACATGAATGAAAAACTGTTTTTT
>TRBD2|few|TRBJ2-5|TRBV7-3
CASSLSGLAGETQYF
TGTGCCAGCAGCCTATCCGGACTAGCGGGGGAGACCCAGTACTTC
>-|-|TRBJ2-1|TRBV12-3/TRBV12-4
CASSLWANEQFF
TGTGCCAGCAGTTTATGGGCCAATGAGCAGTTCTTC
>TRBD1|few|TRBJ2-7|TRBV6-2/TRBV6-3
CAIRETGTGDYEQYF
TGTGCCATCAGGGAAACCGGGACAGGGGACTACGAGCAGTACTTC